Sequencing of this TCR beta chain was carried out in a study of blood T cells in healthy people across ages (dated by TCRdb to 2014 to 2015). Concerning the study at large: Template switching captured roughly one uniquely barcoded TCR beta cDNA molecule per two T cells in model experiments. The study measured age-related changes in TCR beta repertoire diversity using deep sequencing normalized with unique cDNA molecular identifiers. Donors were grouped into four age groups: young (average roughly 17 years), middle-aged (roughly 40), aged (roughly 67) and long-lived (less than 85). The study analyzed two additional independent replicas of 1 million unique cDNA reads from the same blood draw for two donors, one aged 18 to 30 and one aged 80 or older.

The library was produced with 5' RACE. The run used an Illumina HiSeq 2500. A second PCR of roughly 7 to 11 cycles was performed with a sample-barcoded 5' primer and a J-beta primer mix. Each TCR beta cDNA molecule received a unique molecular identifier from a template-switch 5' adaptor carrying 12 random nucleotides. At least 3 million CDR3-containing paired-end reads were obtained from each sample. First-strand cDNA was synthesized from all RNA with the Mint cDNA synthesis kit, primed by a TRBC-specific oligonucleotide. Following uracil-DNA glycosylase treatment, all cDNA underwent a first 18-cycle PCR with the universal primers M1SS and BC2_uni_R. Concerning the study's data processing: Normalization of each sample was performed by random selection of 1 million high-quality reads, each carrying a distinct molecular identifier. Instead of being binned into consensus sequences, reads that shared molecular identifiers were thrown out. MiTCR, with a Q25 quality threshold and the strictest error-elimination algorithm, was used for CDR3 identification, clonotype clustering and error correction. Lower-bound total TCR beta diversity was estimated with a nonparametric unseen species model using Euler transformation. TCRdb passed the public sequencing reads through fastp at Q25 and MiXCR, retaining productive beta sequences. Under each unique CDR3 protein, matching rows form one entry showing the most common genes and DNA. TCRdb, not the original authors, processed these V and J calls. This sample is represented by about 510,000 distinct CDR3 sequences; roughly a quarter of them were singletons. The biggest ten clones account for under 4.5% of the sample.

The 40 or so donors, aged about 6 to 95 years, were systemically healthy Caucasian individuals from Russia. Each donor gave approximately 10 milliliters of peripheral blood, collected into EDTA-treated Vacutainer tubes. Ficoll-Paque density-gradient centrifugation was used to isolate PBMCs, with at least 7 million obtained per sample. Trizol reagent was used to extract total RNA from PBMCs, with at least 6 micrograms per sample. For every donor, an aliquot of PBMCs went through flow cytometry to measure the percentages of naive CD45RAhigh/CD27high T cells. This clonotype showed up just a few times. Its antigen has not been determined. No much larger clonotype is one base removed from it; base qualities were not supplied. The CDR3 has 12 amino acids, counting the end cysteine and phenylalanine. Only the CDR3 DNA stays, 36 bases, in frame from base 1. Study-level results and caveats: Estimates of total diversity from one million sequenced T cells were regarded as lower bounds and underestimates. A strong correlation was found between observed TCR beta diversity and the percentage of naive T cells measured by flow cytometry. As age increased, observed TCR beta diversity per million T cells dropped in a roughly linear way, and a significant reduction was already evident by age about 36. Because donor CMV infection status was unknown, age-related changes in expanded clonotypes were potentially confounded. The long-lived group showed more naive CD4+ T cells, fewer expanded clones and increased TCR diversity than the aged group, suggesting age selection. Since profiling was done on bulk unsorted PBMCs, naive and antigen-experienced compartments could not be conclusively compared.

These same data were also listed under a study on T cells of mothers and their children. In that second paper, the authors write: Nine systemically healthy Caucasian individuals, comprising three mothers and their six children, were included as donors. cDNA synthesis used all of the extracted RNA, with approximately 1.4 ug of RNA in each 15 ul reaction. In the second PCR, the M1S primer added sample barcodes and 2-4 random nucleotides. More than 8 million TCR beta CDR3 reads were obtained from each mother, and about 3 million reads were obtained from each child. TCR recombination output is similarly shaped by thymic selection in related and unrelated pairs, with a minor effect exerted by inherited differences. Normalized repertoire overlap was always found to be slightly, but never significantly, higher in related mother-child pairs than in unrelated mother-child pairs. With a sensitivity of about 100 clones per million clonotypes, no persistent microchimeric T cell clones were detected. Deep NGS was used in the study to compare the TCR beta repertoires of mothers and children and to look for features that separate related mother-child pairs from unrelated individuals. Mothers averaged approximately 40 +/- 4 years of age and children averaged roughly 11 +/- 4 years. Libraries were sequenced on Illumina HiSeq 2000 with 100+100 nt paired-end reads after adapter ligation with NEBNext reagents. To prevent cross-contamination, the mother and child libraries were prepared a month apart and were sequenced in separate runs. For each donor, between roughly 500,000 and 2,200,000 distinct TCR beta clonotypes were identified. Naive TCR beta clonotypes were estimated from low-frequency clonotypes matched to each donor's FACS-determined naive share, without sorting.

This TCR derives from a boy aged 2 to 9 in good health. Recombination connected TRBV21-1 to TRBJ1-1; the table's D call, TRBD1, has no DNA check behind it. TRBV21-1 is recorded as a pseudogene. The sample taken for sequencing was blood. The nucleotides are TGTGCCAGCTCAGGGTTGGACACTGAAGCTTTCTTT. This translates into CASSGLDTEAFF.